This T cell receptor beta chain came from a study of a mutant IDH1 vaccine in newly diagnosed glioma. Background on the study: Treated patients had a mean age of 40.4 years and an approximately 60% male, around 38% female split. The earlier regimen, radiotherapy, temozolomide, or both, was most often both.

TCRdb's table, derived via immunoSEQ multiplex PCR, lists solely in-frame clones and lacks some. This sample yields fewer than 50,000 clones, of which roughly 89% are seen a single time; 18% belongs to the top ten. The CDR3 loop spans 17 amino acids. V shed 8 bases, J shed 0 bases, and the junction held 10 bases outside the gene matches. In germline, CDR1 is LNHDA, CDR2 SQIVND (reference sequence). The time point was: baseline, week 1 (first vaccination visit). Treatment: pre-vaccination baseline after standard-of-care therapy. Each tumor in the donors was a new WHO grade 3 or 4 astrocytoma, IDH1-mutant and ATRX-lost.

The sequences come from PBMCs, collected from a glioma patient treated with radiotherapy, temozolomide or both. The TCR was taken from a young man with glioma. The rearrangement links TRBV19 to TRBJ2-6; 7 positions agree with TRBD1. The CDR3 DNA follows: TGTGCCAGTCACACCGGGACAGCACGCTCTGGGGCCAACGTCCTGACTTTC. Protein product: CASHTGTARSGANVLTF.